This TCR beta chain comes out of a study of shared clonotypes between healthy human individuals. The CDR3 is 14 residues long. Trimming removed 3 bases at V and 3 bases at J, with 12 bases between. The germline V gene encodes CDR1 SGHTA and CDR2 FQGTGA. Using immunoSEQ multiplex PCR, the repertoire was profiled, and TCRdb retains in-frame clones only, with some absent. Of about 1.1 million clones listed, around 78% are singletons. The study's findings and limits: With several donors compared, 5% to 5.5% of naive CD4 clonotypes were shared. Specimens sampled were limited to blood, with tissue repertoires likely differing.

All the donors were Caucasian adults who lived in Nashville, Tennessee. The investigators split CD4+ cells into a CD45RA+ naive subset and a CD45RA-negative memory subset. Concerning this clone: The target antigen is unknown. At the DNA level, this CDR3 is encoded by other sequences in the same sample as well.

The chain recombines TRBV7-3 with TRBJ2-7; D possibly corresponds to TRBD2 (5 bases). The sequencing input was memory CD4+ T cells from PBMCs. Subset: CD45RA-negative fraction. This clonotype was obtained from a man between 18 and 35 years old in good health. Some clones in this sample may be carry-over from other donors' samples. CDR3 region: CASSFRAGDYEQYF. In DNA form, the CDR3 reads TGTGCCAGCAGCTTTCGGGCCGGGGACTACGAGCAGTACTTC.